Given below is one TCR beta chain in context. The data belong to a study of control samples from healthy donors and cancer patients. The method was immunoSEQ multiplex PCR; TCRdb's version includes in-frame clones alone and lacks a portion of them. Among around 170,000 clones, 92% were seen once, and the ten largest hold 0.65% to 0.75%. After removal of 5 bases from V and 1 base from J, the junction contained 3 bases not matched to a gene. CDR3 length: 14 amino acids. The germline V gene encodes CDR1 MRHNA and CDR2 SNTAGT. This clonotype originated in a woman in her twenties or thirties in good health. Material for sequencing was blood. The chain couples TRBV6-4 to TRBJ2-3; 7 bases agree with TRBD2. In DNA, the CDR3 is TGTGCCAGCAGTCCTAGCGGCGGCACAGATACGCAGTATTTT. Translated, it gives CASSPSGGTDTQYF.